The clone carrying this TCR beta chain was seen a few times. Its antigen is unidentified. Losses at the gene ends were 3 bases for V and 6 bases for J; bases not matched to a gene: 6. The CDR3 covers 14 residues. Per the germline V gene, CDR1 is SEHNR and CDR2 is FQNEAQ (reference sequence). TCRdb's copy holds only in-frame clones and misses some; the assay was immunoSEQ multiplex PCR. The table shows about a million clones, with 60% to 80% occurring only once. These data belong to a study of shared clonotypes between healthy human individuals. Study results and caveats: Against clonotypes common to all four donors, non-shared ones had lower generation probabilities.

This TCR was recovered from a man younger than 35 in good health. The V and J genes are TRBV7-9 and TRBJ2-7, with 9 bases fitting TRBD1. The sample was memory CD4+ T cells sorted from blood. As to subset: CD45RA-negative fraction. CDR3 sequence: CASSFGSQGAEQYF. The CDR3 DNA is TGTGCCAGCAGCTTTGGTTCACAGGGGGCCGAGCAGTACTTC.